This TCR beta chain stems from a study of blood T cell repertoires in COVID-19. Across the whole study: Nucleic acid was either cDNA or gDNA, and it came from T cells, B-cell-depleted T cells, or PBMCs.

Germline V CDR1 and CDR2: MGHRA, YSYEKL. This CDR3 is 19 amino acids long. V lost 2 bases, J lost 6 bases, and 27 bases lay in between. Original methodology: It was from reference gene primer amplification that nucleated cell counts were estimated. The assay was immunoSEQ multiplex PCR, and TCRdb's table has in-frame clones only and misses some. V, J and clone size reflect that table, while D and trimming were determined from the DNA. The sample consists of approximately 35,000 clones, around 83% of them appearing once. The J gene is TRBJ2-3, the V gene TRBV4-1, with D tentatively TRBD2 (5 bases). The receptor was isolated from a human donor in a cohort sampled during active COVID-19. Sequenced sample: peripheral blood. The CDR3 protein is CASSQTPAVGRGVLDTQYF. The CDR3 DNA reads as TGCGCCAGCAGCCAAACTCCAGCCGTTGGCCGGGGAGTTTTGGATACGCAGTATTTT.